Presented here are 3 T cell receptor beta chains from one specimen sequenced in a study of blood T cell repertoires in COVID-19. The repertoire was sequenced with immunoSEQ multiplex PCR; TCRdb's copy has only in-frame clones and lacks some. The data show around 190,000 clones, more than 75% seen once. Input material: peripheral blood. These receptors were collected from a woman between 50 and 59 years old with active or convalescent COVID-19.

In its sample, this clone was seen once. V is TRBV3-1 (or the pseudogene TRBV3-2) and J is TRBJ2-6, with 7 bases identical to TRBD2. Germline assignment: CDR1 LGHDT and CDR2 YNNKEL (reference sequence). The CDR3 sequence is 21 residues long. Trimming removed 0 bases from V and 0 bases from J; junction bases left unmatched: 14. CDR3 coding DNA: TGTGCCAGCAGCCAAGATCTGGGGGGGTCAGGGTCCTCCTCTGGGGCCAACGTCCTGACTTTC. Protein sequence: CASSQDLGGSGSSSGANVLTF.

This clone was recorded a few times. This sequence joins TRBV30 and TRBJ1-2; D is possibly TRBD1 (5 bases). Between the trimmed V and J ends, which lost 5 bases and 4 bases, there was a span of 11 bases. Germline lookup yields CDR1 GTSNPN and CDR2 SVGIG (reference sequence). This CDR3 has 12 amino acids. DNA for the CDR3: TGTGCCTGGCGCGGGACGGCCTATGGCTACACCTTC. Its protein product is CAWRGTAYGYTF.

In DNA form, the CDR3 reads TGTGCCAGTAGTAAGGACACAGCGGGCACTGAAGCTTTCTTT. This sequence encodes CASSKDTAGTEAFF. The V gene is TRBV19, the J gene TRBJ1-1; D possibly corresponds to TRBD1 (5 bases). Trimming cost V 4 bases and J 4 bases, with 13 bases left between them. From germline, CDR1 is LNHDA and CDR2 SQIVND (reference sequence). The CDR3 sequence is 14 residues long.